A selection of T cell receptor beta chains follows, all from one sample in a study of Graves' ophthalmopathy and Graves' hyperthyroidism. TCRdb re-called the multiplex PCR reads with MiXCR, one entry per CDR3 protein. The sample yields approximately 1.2 million distinct CDR3 sequences, 36% seen once. Sequenced: peripheral blood or thyroid tissue (not recorded which). The receptors derive from an adult man with Graves' hyperthyroidism. Both conserved end residues are part of each CDR3.

length	V	J	CDR3
15	TRBV10-1	TRBJ2-5	CASSESTTGKETQYF
15	TRBV7-9	TRBJ1-4	CASSHRGLDNEKLFF
16	TRBV29-1	TRBJ2-5	CSVEDPRTSREETQYF
15	TRBV20-1	TRBJ1-4	CSARPRALGFEKLFF
14	TRBV10-3	TRBJ1-1	CAISETFPNTEAFF
15	TRBV4-2	TRBJ2-5	CASSQTAGTAGTQYF
18	TRBV20-1	TRBJ2-6	CSARYRGREFSGANVLTF
14	TRBV6-5	TRBJ1-4	CASSHTGGVEKLFF
14	TRBV5-4	TRBJ2-7	CASSLRGRTYEQYF
17	TRBV29-1	TRBJ2-6	CSAQGGSSYTGANVLTF
15	TRBV20-1	TRBJ1-5	CSAIGTGVRNQPQHF
13	TRBV10-2	TRBJ2-5	CATSWGGGETQYF
16	TRBV25-1	TRBJ2-5	CASSWGRGGRQETQYF
13	TRBV25-1	TRBJ2-7	CASSQEDRVVKYF
12	TRBV10-3	TRBJ1-1	CAISGGQGEAFF
14	TRBV6-5	TRBJ2-7	CASRAGGVPYEQYF
18	TRBV7-2	TRBJ2-6	CASSRGGGPSAGANVLTF
15	TRBV6-2/TRBV6-3	TRBJ2-7	CASSLTTGPGYEQYF